Shown below are 19 T cell receptor beta chains from a single sample sequenced in a study of T cells after yellow fever vaccination. One entry per CDR3 protein results from TCRdb running MiXCR on the 5' RACE reads. The data hold some 550,000 distinct CDR3 sequences, with 15% to 20% observed a single time. Sequencing was performed on PBMCs, taken 15 days after the yellow fever booster vaccination. Receptors were obtained from a young man who received the YFV17D yellow fever vaccine.

This clonotype was found a few times. V gene TRBV7-2 combines with J gene TRBJ2-1; D is uncertain. Deletions cut 3 bases from V and 0 bases from J, with 9 bases between. The CDR3 is 15 residues long. Germline V gene sequence: CDR1 SGHTA, CDR2 FQGNSA. CDR3 sequence reads: CASSFDLSSYNEQFF. The CDR3, as DNA: TGTGCCAGCAGCTTCGATCTTAGCTCCTACAATGAGCAGTTCTTC.

The chain combines TRBV15 with TRBJ2-5, with D unclear. This CDR3 has 15 amino acids. Trimming cost V 0 bases and J 5 bases, with 13 bases left between them. Germline V gives CDR1 LNHNV, CDR2 YYDKDF (reference sequence). This CDR3 reads CATSRDAILRETQYF. In DNA form, the CDR3 reads TGTGCCACCAGCAGAGACGCGATCCTCAGGGAGACCCAGTACTTC.

This clonotype has just a few counts. This chain uses TRBV5-5 with TRBJ2-1; TRBD2 aligns across 9 bases. CDR1 and CDR2 from the germline V gene are SGHKS and YYEKEE (reference sequence). The V segment lost 3 bases and the J segment 6 bases; nucleotides outside the gene matches: 4. The length of the CDR3 is 14 residues. The DNA of the CDR3 is TGTGCCAGCAGCTGGGGGCGGGGGGGCAATGAGCAGTTCTTC. Translation gives CASSWGRGGNEQFF.

This clonotype was counted ten times or more. The chain recombines TRBV6-2 or TRBV6-3 with TRBJ2-6; no clear D gene. CDR1 is MNHEY, CDR2 SVGEGT, per germline. The germline V and J ends were trimmed by 2 bases and 0 bases, with 2 bases remaining between them. CDR3 size: 14 residues. The CDR3 is CASSYNSGANVLTF. In nucleotides, the CDR3 is TGTGCCAGCAGTTACAACTCTGGGGCCAACGTCCTGACTTTC.

This clonotype showed up just a few times. The chain joins TRBV2 to TRBJ2-1; D remains unclear. CDR3 length: 15 residues. V was trimmed by 4 bases and J by 0 bases, leaving 10 bases between them. Germline CDR1 SNHLY, CDR2 FYNNEI. The DNA for the CDR3 is TGTGCCAGCAGTGCTACAAGAAGCTCCTACAATGAGCAGTTCTTC. Translated: CASSATRSSYNEQFF.

This clonotype appeared a few times. The chain combines TRBV21-1 with TRBJ2-7; TRBD1 is taken as the D call from the table, unchecked against the DNA. TRBV21-1 is a known pseudogene. This CDR3 has 19 residues. DNA of the CDR3: TGTGCCAGCAGCAAAGTTGGGGCAGGGGGAAAAAGGGGGGCCTACGAGCAGTACTTC. Its translation: CASSKVGAGGKRGAYEQYF.

The chain carries TRBV5-1 and TRBJ1-2, with 8 nucleotides matching TRBD1. CDR1 SGHRS and CDR2 YFSETQ come from the germline V gene. The CDR3 consists of 12 residues. J gave up 10 bases and V 3 bases, and 5 bases lay outside the gene matches. CDR3 region: CASSWDRSIYTF. In nucleotides, the CDR3 is TGCGCCAGCAGCTGGGACAGGTCCATCTACACCTTC.

The genes are TRBV6-5 and TRBJ2-5; D gene uncertain. With 0 bases removed from V and 2 bases from J, the gap between germline ends came to 7 bases. The CDR3 runs 14 residues. From germline, CDR1 is MNHEY and CDR2 SVGAGI. The CDR3 DNA reads TGTGCCAGCAGTTACTCGCCAGAGCAAGAGACCCAGTACTTC. Its translation is CASSYSPEQETQYF.

This chain connects TRBV20-1 to TRBJ2-3; D could derive from TRBD1 or TRBD2 (6 bases each). Per germline, CDR1 DFQATT and CDR2 SNEGSKA (reference sequence). The CDR3 loop spans 14 amino acids. Trimming removed 4 bases from V and 2 bases from J, with 13 bases in between. The DNA for the CDR3 is TGCAGTGCTACTGGGGGGCTTTCCACAGATACGCAGTATTTT. Translation gives CSATGGLSTDTQYF.

The chain uses TRBV25-1 and TRBJ2-7; 16 nucleotides line up with TRBD2. The length of the CDR3 is 15 residues. Germline assignment: CDR1 MGHDK and CDR2 SYGVNS. V lost 5 bases to trimming and J lost 7 bases; unmatched junction nucleotides: 5. CDR3 sequence reads: CASSKGLAGGLEQYF. CDR3 DNA: TGTGCCAGCAGTAAGGGACTAGCGGGAGGGCTTGAGCAGTACTTC.

The chain employs TRBV7-9 and TRBJ2-7; D remains unclear. Trimming removed 4 bases from V and 2 bases from J, with 15 bases in between. Germline V gene sequence: CDR1 SEHNR, CDR2 FQNEAQ (reference sequence). The CDR3 covers 15 residues. CDR3 nucleotide sequence: TGTGCCAGCAGCTCCCCGTGGCAGAATACCTACGAGCAGTACTTC. Translation gives CASSSPWQNTYEQYF. The full variable domain, rest sourced from reference TRBV7-9 and TRBJ2-7, is DTGVSQNPRHKITKRGQNVTFRCDPISEHNRLYWYRQTLGQGPEFLTYFQNEAQLEKSRLLSDRFSAERPKGSFSTLEIQRTEQGDSAMYLCASSSPWQNTYEQYFGPGTRLTVT.

This clonotype was observed a single time. The J gene is TRBJ2-3, the V gene TRBV20-1; the D call may be TRBD1 or TRBD2 (6 bases each). The CDR3 contains 15 residues. Trimming removed 5 bases from V and 6 bases from J, with 21 bases in between. Looked up from germline, CDR1 is DFQATT and CDR2 is SNEGSKA (reference sequence). The CDR3 is CSARGGLYGVDTQYF. In nucleotides, the CDR3 is TGCAGTGCTCGAGGGGGACTCTATGGCGTTGATACGCAGTATTTT.

This clonotype showed up just a few times. The chain links TRBV4-2 to TRBJ2-5, with D perhaps TRBD2 (5 bases). Germline CDR1 and CDR2: LGHNA and YNFKEQ. This CDR3 is built from 15 residues. The ends were cut back, 0 bases at V and 4 bases at J, with 12 bases in the middle. The CDR3 here is CASSQDRDSAETQYF. In DNA, the CDR3 is TGTGCCAGCAGCCAAGATCGGGATAGCGCAGAGACCCAGTACTTC.

This clonotype was counted between two and nine times. The chain joins TRBV29-1 to TRBJ2-5; 7 bases fit TRBD2. V was clipped by 6 bases and J by 4 bases; unmatched bases: 2. This CDR3 spans 11 amino acids. Germline assignment: CDR1 SQVTM and CDR2 ANQGSEA. The chain's CDR3 is CSVGGRETQYF. The DNA of the CDR3 is TGCAGCGTGGGAGGGCGAGAGACCCAGTACTTC. The full variable domain, in which reference TRBV29-1 and TRBJ2-5 provide the parts outside the CDR3, is SAVISQKPSRDICQRGTSLTIQCQVDSQVTMMFWYRQQPGQSLTLIATANQGSEATYESGFVIDKFPISRPNLTFSTLTVSNMSPEDSSIYLCSVGGRETQYFGPGTRLLVL.

This clonotype was observed a handful of times. The J gene is TRBJ2-7, the V gene TRBV7-2; 10 nucleotides match TRBD1. Per the germline V gene, CDR1 is SGHTA and CDR2 is FQGNSA. The V segment lost 1 base and the J segment 9 bases; nucleotides outside the gene matches: 9. This CDR3 contains 15 residues. The CDR3, as DNA: TGTGCCAGCAGCTTAGTGGGACAGGGGCCCGTGGTGCAGTACTTC. It is translated as CASSLVGQGPVVQYF.

The sample holds a few counts of this clonotype. The chain links TRBV5-5 to TRBJ2-7; D gene ambiguous. V dropped 0 bases and J dropped 3 bases, with 10 bases sitting between them. Germline assignment: CDR1 SGHKS and CDR2 YYEKEE (reference sequence). This CDR3 comprises 14 residues. The CDR3 DNA is TGTGCCAGCAGCTTGGCCGGAGCAATCTACGAGCAGTACTTC. Translated: CASSLAGAIYEQYF. The variable domain in full, completed from reference TRBV5-5 and TRBJ2-7, reads DAGVTQSPTHLIKTRGQQVTLRCSPISGHKSVSWYQQVLGQGPQFIFQYYEKEERGRGNFPDRFSARQFPNYSSELNVNALLLGDSALYLCASSLAGAIYEQYFGPGTRLTVT.

This clonotype was found a few times. The chain joins TRBV4-3 to TRBJ2-7, with 14 bases aligning to TRBD2. V was pared by 5 bases and J by 6 bases, with 3 bases of the junction left unmatched. This CDR3 comprises 14 residues. CDR1 is LGHNA, CDR2 YSLEER, per germline. The CDR3 region is CASSAGTSGSEQYF. Written as DNA, the CDR3 is TGCGCCAGCAGCGCCGGGACTAGCGGGAGCGAGCAGTACTTC.

V and J are TRBV24-1 and TRBJ2-5, with 8 bases lining up with TRBD1. Trimming took 3 bases from V and 2 from J; bases not matched to a gene: 4. The CDR3 spans 15 residues. The germline V gene encodes CDR1 KGHDR and CDR2 SFDVKD. In DNA, the CDR3 is TGTGCCACCAGTGATCGACAGGGGAGGCAAGAGACCCAGTACTTC. Translation: CATSDRQGRQETQYF.

This clonotype occurred a few times. J is TRBJ2-1 and V is TRBV27, with TRBD1 as a possible D gene (6 bases). V was cut by 8 bases and J by 6 bases, with 20 bases left in between. Germline V gene lookup returns CDR1 MNHEY and CDR2 SMNVEV (reference sequence). This CDR3 is built from 15 residues. The CDR3 bases are TGTGCCAGCTCATCAGGGGCCCTCTTGGTCAATGAGCAGTTCTTC. This codes for CASSSGALLVNEQFF.